Shown below are 27 T cell receptor beta chains from a single sample sequenced in a study of shared clonotypes between healthy human individuals. Using immunoSEQ multiplex PCR, the repertoire was profiled, and TCRdb retains in-frame clones only, with some absent. The data hold over a million clones, with approximately 70% observed a single time. Sequenced sample: memory CD4+ T cells sorted from blood. Subset reported: CD45RA-negative fraction. These receptors all come from a man younger than 35 in good health.

The CDR3 DNA is TGTGCCAGCTCACCGCCCAGGGGAGGATTTAACAATGAGCAGTTCTTC. It translates to CASSPPRGGFNNEQFF. The J gene is TRBJ2-1, the V gene TRBV18; D could derive from TRBD1 or TRBD2 (6 bases each). V was shortened by 3 bases and J by 5 bases, with 17 bases between the two germline ends. The CDR3 length is 16 residues. The germline gives CDR1 KGHSH, CDR2 LQKENI.

The gene calls are TRBV11-2 and TRBJ2-7; D is ambiguous. The ends were cut back, 2 bases at V and 0 bases at J, with 17 bases in the middle. This CDR3 contains 17 residues. Germline V gene sequence: CDR1 SGHAT, CDR2 FQNNGV. CDR3 sequence: CASSLRVRRLSSYEQYF. The DNA of the CDR3 is TGTGCCAGCAGCTTACGGGTTCGGAGACTTAGCTCCTACGAGCAGTACTTC. The full variable domain, with the rest looked up from reference TRBV11-2 and TRBJ2-7, is EAGVAQSPRYKIIEKRQSVAFWCNPISGHATLYWYQQILGQGPKLLIQFQNNGVVDDSQLPKDRFSAERLKGVDSTLKIQPAKLEDSAVYLCASSLRVRRLSSYEQYFGPGTRLTVT.

This chain connects TRBV6-1 to TRBJ1-2, with 7 bases lining up with TRBD1. Germline CDR1 and CDR2: MNHNS and SASEGT. After removal of 7 bases from V and 4 bases from J, the junction contained 12 bases not matched to a gene. The CDR3 extends over 15 amino acids. The DNA of the CDR3 is TGTGCCAGCACCCCTGACAGGGCAGTGAGCTATGGCTACACCTTC. It is translated as CASTPDRAVSYGYTF.

V usage is TRBV12-5 and J usage is TRBJ2-3; possible D gene TRBD2, 5 bases. CDR1 and CDR2 from the germline V gene are LGHNT and FRNRAP. Deletions cut 0 bases from V and 2 bases from J, with 12 bases between. The CDR3 totals 16 residues. The CDR3: CASGLVLREITDTQYF. CDR3 nucleotides: TGTGCTAGTGGTTTGGTATTACGGGAAATCACAGATACGCAGTATTTT.

V usage is TRBV6-1 and J usage is TRBJ2-7; D is undetermined. Germline V gene lookup returns CDR1 MNHNS and CDR2 SASEGT. The ends were cut back, 1 base at V and 3 bases at J, with 16 bases in the middle. The CDR3 extends over 16 amino acids. CDR3 DNA sequence: TGTGCCAGCAGTGAAGACCGGGTTAAGGTGGGCTACGAGCAGTACTTC. It specifies CASSEDRVKVGYEQYF.

The chain is built from TRBV7-8 and TRBJ2-7, with D possibly TRBD1 on 6 matching bases. The ends were cut back, 5 bases at V and 3 bases at J, with 14 bases in the middle. This CDR3 is built from 14 residues. Germline V gives CDR1 SGHVS, CDR2 FQNEAQ. The CDR3 sequence: CASSLRTENYEQYF. The CDR3, as DNA: TGTGCCAGCAGCCTCCGGACAGAGAACTACGAGCAGTACTTC. Full variable domain (remainder filled in from reference TRBV7-8 and TRBJ2-7): GAGVSQSPRYKVAKRGQDVALRCDPISGHVSLFWYQQALGQGPEFLTYFQNEAQLDKSGLPSDRFFAERPEGSVSTLKIQRTQQEDSAVYLCASSLRTENYEQYFGPGTRLTVT.

This chain uses TRBV30 with TRBJ1-5; 7 bases fit TRBD1. Germline values: CDR1 GTSNPN, CDR2 SVGIG (reference sequence). The CDR3 contains 16 residues. Trimming cost V 1 base and J 3 bases; bases outside gene matches: 9. CDR3 residues: CAWSAGTVLYNQPQHF. In DNA, the CDR3 is TGTGCCTGGAGTGCCGGGACAGTACTTTACAATCAGCCCCAGCATTTT.

The chain has TRBV7-2 and TRBJ2-5; tentative D call: TRBD1 (5 bases). Germline-derived CDR1 and CDR2 are SGHTA and FQGNSA. There are 14 residues in the CDR3. The germline V and J ends were trimmed by 5 bases and 3 bases, with 13 bases remaining between them. The CDR3 nucleotides read TGTGCCAGCAGCGCAGGGATTTGGGAAGAGACCCAGTACTTC. It translates to CASSAGIWEETQYF.

This clone was picked up one time. The rearrangement joins TRBV21-1 to TRBJ2-5; whether TRBD2, the table's D call, matches the DNA was not checked. TRBV21-1 is a documented pseudogene. The CDR3 covers 15 residues. CDR3 residues: CASSPPEGWEETQYF. In DNA, the CDR3 is TGTGCCAGCAGCCCGCCGGAGGGTTGGGAAGAGACCCAGTACTTC.

This sequence joins TRBV23-1 and TRBJ2-3; D unresolved. TRBV23-1 is reported as an ORF; its role is uncertain. CDR3 length: 13 amino acids. The germline V and J ends were trimmed by 3 bases and 2 bases, with 6 bases remaining between them. The CDR3: CASSQAYTDTQYF. DNA of the CDR3: TGCGCCAGCAGTCAGGCCTACACAGATACGCAGTATTTT.

The CDR3 coding sequence is TGTGCCAGCAGTTATACAGGAAACTCTAACTATGGCTACACCTTC. Encoded protein: CASSYTGNSNYGYTF. The genes are TRBV5-4 and TRBJ1-2; tentative D call: TRBD1 (5 bases). Germline assignment: CDR1 SGHNT and CDR2 YYREEE (reference sequence). The CDR3 contains 15 residues. The V end was cut by 5 bases, the J end by 0 bases, with 14 bases between.

This clone was recorded only once. V and J are TRBV9 and TRBJ2-3; D is undetermined. V lost 3 bases to trimming and J lost 1 base, with 9 bases between them. CDR3 length: 14 residues. Germline V lookup: CDR1 SGDLS, CDR2 YYNGEE. The CDR3 DNA follows: TGTGCCAGCAGCGGACTGGCACGCACAGATACGCAGTATTTT. Translation gives CASSGLARTDTQYF.

Note on this clone: Additional DNA sequences in this sample encode the identical CDR3. V gene TRBV11-2 combines with J gene TRBJ2-3; D not certain. Germline CDR1 reads SGHAT; CDR2 reads FQNNGV. The CDR3 contains 12 residues. V lost 5 bases and J 5 bases, leaving 8 bases between the germline ends. The CDR3 region has the DNA TGTGCCAGCAGCCCCCCTGGAGATACGCAGTATTTT. It yields the protein CASSPPGDTQYF.

This clone was detected once. This chain connects TRBV2 to TRBJ1-2; D gene unclear. The CDR3 spans 13 residues. Per germline, CDR1 SNHLY and CDR2 FYNNEI. Between the trimmed V and J ends, which lost 4 bases and 7 bases, there was a span of 13 bases. The CDR3: CASSGIGLLGYTF. CDR3 in DNA: TGTGCCAGCAGTGGAATAGGGCTTCTTGGCTACACCTTC.

The V gene is TRBV2, the J gene TRBJ2-2; 8 bases align to TRBD2. The V and J ends lost 6 bases and 6 bases, in that order; junction bases with no gene match: 9. The CDR3 is 15 amino acids. Per germline, CDR1 SNHLY and CDR2 FYNNEI. This CDR3 reads CASSSATSAPGELFF. The CDR3, as DNA: TGTGCCAGCAGCTCCGCGACTAGCGCCCCCGGGGAGCTGTTTTTT.

Concerning this clone itself: One junction end disagrees with the germline gene, perhaps due to a read error. The CDR3 region is CASSHRNQETQYF. The CDR3 DNA reads as TGTGCTAGCAGCCACCGTAACCAAGAGACCCAGTACTTC. J is TRBJ2-5 and V is TRBV7-7; D is undetermined. Germline CDR1 SSHAT, CDR2 FNYEAQ (reference sequence). The CDR3 runs 13 residues. The entire variable domain, with the rest obtained from reference TRBV7-7 and TRBJ2-5, is as follows: GAGVSQSPRYKVTKRGQDVTLRCDPISSHATLYWYQQALGQGPEFLTYFNYEAQPDKSGLPSDRFSAERPEGSISTLTIQRTEQRDSAMYRCASSHRNQETQYFGPGTRLLVL.

This sequence joins TRBV11-2 and TRBJ1-1; D unresolved. The germline V gene encodes CDR1 SGHAT and CDR2 FQNNGV. Trimming took 5 bases from V and 5 from J, leaving 15 bases between them. There are 14 residues in the CDR3. Here the CDR3 DNA reads TGTGCCAGCAGCCTCGTCCGGGGTAGGACTGAAGCTTTCTTT. Translation gives CASSLVRGRTEAFF.

The V and J genes are TRBV23-1 and TRBJ1-6; 8 bases match TRBD1. TRBV23-1 carries the ORF label, with uncertain function. V gave up 8 bases and J gave up 8 bases; unmatched junction bases: 17. The length of the CDR3 is 17 residues. CDR3 protein: CASGGFGDRGDYSPLHF. The CDR3 DNA sequence: TGCGCCAGCGGCGGTTTTGGTGACAGGGGCGATTATTCACCCCTCCACTTT.

This chain uses TRBV19 with TRBJ2-2; no clear D gene. The germline V gene has CDR1 LNHDA and CDR2 SQIVND (reference sequence). CDR3 length: 14 residues. With 10 bases removed from V and 0 bases from J, the gap between germline ends came to 12 bases. In DNA, the CDR3 is TGTGCCACATTAGAGCCAGCGAACACCGGGGAGCTGTTTTTT. Its translation is CATLEPANTGELFF.

The chain joins TRBV5-4 to TRBJ2-1; TRBD2 matches 12 bases. Trimming took 0 bases from V and 5 from J; bases not matched to a gene: 3. The germline CDR1 and CDR2 sequences are SGHNT and YYREEE (reference sequence). CDR3 size: 16 residues. As DNA, the CDR3 is TGTGCCAGCAGCTTGGCTAGCGGGGGGGTGAACAATGAGCAGTTCTTC. This translates into CASSLASGGVNNEQFF.

This chain's CDR3 is CASSLDGAAYGSPLHF. For the CDR3, the DNA is TGTGCCAGCAGCTTAGACGGGGCGGCGTATGGTTCACCCCTCCACTTT. The chain is built from TRBV11-1 and TRBJ1-6; TRBD1 is a possible D gene (5 bases). The V gene lost 1 base and the J gene lost 9 bases, with 16 bases spanning the gap. The CDR3 totals 16 residues. The germline CDR1 and CDR2 sequences are SGHAT and FQDESV (reference sequence).

This clone occurred once. V usage is TRBV6-7 and J usage is TRBJ2-1, with TRBD2 as a possible D gene (5 bases). TRBV6-7 is an ORF, and what it does is uncertain. The CDR3 runs to 19 residues. The V and J ends lost 2 bases and 4 bases respectively, with 24 bases between them. The CDR3 DNA follows: TGTGCCAGCAGTTACCCCGTGTTGGGGAGAGTACATTTGTACAATGAGCAGTTCTTC. The encoded protein is CASSYPVLGRVHLYNEQFF.

The rearrangement joins TRBV5-1 to TRBJ1-2, with no clear D. There are 13 residues in the CDR3. Germline values: CDR1 SGHRS, CDR2 YFSETQ. V was cut by 5 bases and J by 8 bases, with 16 bases left in between. The CDR3 DNA sequence: TGCGCCAGCAGACCGGGCCCCGGGAAGGGCTACACCTTC. Translation gives CASRPGPGKGYTF.

The V call is TRBV9, the J call TRBJ2-3; D is possibly TRBD2 (5 bases). Germline-derived CDR1 and CDR2 are SGDLS and YYNGEE. The CDR3 totals 14 residues. Between the trimmed V and J ends, which lost 3 bases and 6 bases, there was a span of 14 bases. The CDR3 sequence: CASSAGLASDTQYF. The CDR3 nucleotides read TGTGCCAGCAGCGCTGGGCTAGCCTCGGATACGCAGTATTTT.

The V call is TRBV7-2, the J call TRBJ2-7; the D gene is possibly TRBD2 (5 bases). Trimming took 2 bases from V and 0 from J, leaving 11 bases between them. The germline gives CDR1 SGHTA, CDR2 FQGNSA. The CDR3 has 15 residues. The CDR3 spells CASSLSPAGSYEQYF. CDR3 DNA: TGTGCCAGCAGCTTATCCCCGGCGGGCTCCTACGAGCAGTACTTC.

This clone was picked up one time. CDR3 sequence reads: CASRPDSISNQPQHF. As DNA, the CDR3 is TGCGCCAGCAGACCGGACAGTATTAGCAATCAGCCCCAGCATTTT. This chain connects TRBV5-1 to TRBJ1-5; a weak D match, TRBD1 (6 bases). This CDR3 is built from 15 residues. Per the germline V gene, CDR1 is SGHRS and CDR2 is YFSETQ. The V and J ends lost 5 bases and 0 bases respectively, with 12 bases between them.

The chain couples TRBV7-6 to TRBJ1-1; 8 bases line up with TRBD1. After removal of 5 bases from V and 6 bases from J, the junction contained 8 bases not matched to a gene. The germline V gene encodes CDR1 SGHVS and CDR2 FNYEAQ. The CDR3 has 14 amino acids. This CDR3 is CASSPGQGGSEAFF. The CDR3 region has the DNA TGTGCCAGCAGCCCCGGACAGGGAGGGTCTGAAGCTTTCTTT. Full variable domain (remainder filled in from reference TRBV7-6 and TRBJ1-1): GAGVSQSPRYKVTKRGQDVALRCDPISGHVSLYWYRQALGQGPEFLTYFNYEAQQDKSGLPNDRFSAERPEGSISTLTIQRTEQRDSAMYRCASSPGQGGSEAFFGQGTRLTVV.